These 5 T cell receptor beta chains came from one sample sequenced in a study of T cell responses to AZD1222 COVID-19 vaccine. Some clones are missing from TCRdb's copy, which holds only in-frame ones; the method was immunoSEQ multiplex PCR. Among 200,000 or so clones, approximately 90% were seen once, and the ten largest hold roughly 0.99%. Sequencing was performed on peripheral blood, taken on day 0 of AZD1222 vaccination. Receptors originate from an adult in good health.

The chain joins TRBV3-1 (or the pseudogene TRBV3-2) to TRBJ2-5; D uncertain. Trimming took 3 bases from V and 5 from J, leaving 10 bases between them. The CDR3 has 13 residues. Germline lookup yields CDR1 LGHDT and CDR2 YNNKEL (reference sequence). DNA for the CDR3: TGTGCCAGCAGCCATCGGGCCGGGGAGACCCAGTACTTC. Protein: CASSHRAGETQYF.

The chain uses TRBV4-3 and TRBJ2-7; 7 bases map to TRBD1. V was clipped by 1 base and J by 0 bases; unmatched bases: 6. CDR3 size: 16 residues. Looked up from germline, CDR1 is LGHNA and CDR2 is YSLEER. CDR3 in amino acids: CASSQGGGRGSYEQYF. CDR3 sequence (DNA): TGCGCCAGCAGCCAAGGAGGGGGCAGGGGCTCCTACGAGCAGTACTTC.

The chain combines TRBV3-1 (or the pseudogene TRBV3-2) with TRBJ2-5; no definite D call. Trimming left V 0 bases short and J 7 bases short, with 0 bases between. Germline-derived CDR1 and CDR2 are LGHDT and YNNKEL (reference sequence). The CDR3 runs to 10 residues. CDR3 region: CASSQETQYF. CDR3 nucleotide sequence: TGTGCCAGCAGCCAAGAGACCCAGTACTTC.

The chain has TRBV10-3 and TRBJ2-1, with D hard to call. The CDR3 loop spans 15 amino acids. V dropped 8 bases and J dropped 6 bases, with 20 bases sitting between them. Germline V lookup: CDR1 ENHRY, CDR2 SYGVKD. CDR3 loop: CAILREGSASNEQFF. CDR3 nucleotides: TGTGCCATCCTAAGGGAAGGATCGGCGTCCAATGAGCAGTTCTTC.

The V call is TRBV6-2 or TRBV6-3, the J call TRBJ2-5; no clear D. The CDR3 spans 13 residues. Trimming stripped 2 bases from V and 7 bases from J, with 11 bases between. The germline V gene encodes CDR1 MNHEY and CDR2 SVGEGT. The CDR3 loop is CASSYPPAGTQYF. In DNA form, the CDR3 reads TGTGCCAGCAGTTACCCCCCAGCCGGGACCCAGTACTTC.